Sequencing of this T cell receptor beta chain was carried out in a study of shared clonotypes between healthy human individuals. The CDR3 covers 16 residues. From germline, CDR1 is SGHRS and CDR2 YFSETQ. Measured with immunoSEQ multiplex PCR; TCRdb has only the in-frame clones, and not every one. This sample carries roughly 490,000 clones, around 80% of them seen once, and the ten largest clones take approximately 12%. Sequenced material: PBMCs. The receptor was derived from a woman between 40 and 50 years old in good health. Some clones in this sample may be carry-over from other donors' samples. V gene TRBV5-1 combines with J gene TRBJ2-5; 13 bases agree with TRBD2. The DNA end is more similar to TRBJ2-7, so the J call may be wrong. The CDR3 DNA is TGCGCCAGCAGCTTGACCTCCGGGACTAGCGGGAACGAGCAGTACTTC. Its protein is CASSLTSGTSGNEQYF.